This TCR beta chain appears in the sequencing data of a study of regulatory T cells in long-lasting Graves disease. The time point here: newly diagnosed GD, antithyroid drugs for less than 3 months. Preparation of the TCR library used RNA extracted from PBMCs. Broader study findings: Owing to a sample size that was small, accuracy may have been reduced.

iRepertoire HTBI primers and Arm-PCR of CDR3 regions built TCR beta libraries. TCRdb re-derived calls from the multiplex PCR reads in MiXCR, one entry per CDR3 protein. The data hold about 530,000 distinct CDR3 sequences, with 16% observed a single time. This clonotype was detected a few times. Its antigen is undetermined. The CDR3 covers 15 residues. V shed 4 bases, J shed 5 bases, and the junction held 6 bases outside the gene matches. Germline loops: CDR1 SGHRS, CDR2 YFSETQ. The sample also formed part of further work on T cells in Graves' hyperthyroidism and ophthalmopathy. That report adds: Diagnosis rested on symptoms, serum thyroxine and TRAb, thyroid ultrasound, and orbital computed tomography. Blood shared most expanded thyroid clonotypes above 0.001.

This receptor was taken from a middle-aged woman with Graves disease. The sequences come from peripheral blood mononuclear cells (PBMCs), collected at new diagnosis, from a patient treated with antithyroid drugs. The chain carries TRBV5-1 and TRBJ2-5, with 12 positions matching TRBD2. The CDR3 loop is CASSRTSGGSETQYF. CDR3 coding DNA: TGCGCCAGCAGCAGAACTAGCGGGGGGAGCGAGACCCAGTACTTC.